This TCR beta chain derives from a study of breast tumors, draining lymph nodes, adjacent tissues. Findings of the study overall: Data only fit, rather than demonstrated, lymph node origin of most tumor T cells. Most tumor T cells seemingly derive from lymph node, then expand in tumor.

Axillary draining lymph nodes of breast cancer patients supplied the node samples. TCRdb reprocessed the multiplex PCR reads via MiXCR and lists one record per CDR3 protein. The table has approximately 300,000 distinct CDR3 sequences, roughly 30% seen once. There are a few counts of this clonotype. Antigen specificity is unknown. The clonotype originates from a female donor with breast cancer. Some clones in this sample may be carry-over from other donors' samples. Sequenced material: axillary lymph node tissue.

The CDR3 protein is CAWSVARGGGYTF. For the CDR3, the DNA is TGTGCCTGGAGTGTGGCCAGGGGGGGGGGCTACACCTTC. The J gene is TRBJ1-2, the V gene TRBV30, with 7 bases matching TRBD1. J gave up 8 bases and V 0 bases, and 6 bases lay outside the gene matches. This CDR3 contains 13 residues. Germline lookup yields CDR1 GTSNPN and CDR2 SVGIG (reference sequence).